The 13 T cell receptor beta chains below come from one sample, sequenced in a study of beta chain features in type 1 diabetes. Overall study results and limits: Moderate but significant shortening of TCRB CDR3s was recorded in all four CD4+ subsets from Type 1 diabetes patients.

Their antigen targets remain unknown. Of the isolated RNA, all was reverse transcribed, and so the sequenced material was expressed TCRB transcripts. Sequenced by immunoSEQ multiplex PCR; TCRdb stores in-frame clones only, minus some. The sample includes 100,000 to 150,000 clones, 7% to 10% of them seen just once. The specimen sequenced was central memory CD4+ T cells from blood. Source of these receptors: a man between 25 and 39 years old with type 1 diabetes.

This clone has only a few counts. CDR3 DNA: TGTGCCAGTAGTATAGGTTATAACACCGGGGAGCTGTTTTTT. As protein: CASSIGYNTGELFF. The chain carries TRBV19 and TRBJ2-2; no definite D call. CDR3 length: 14 amino acids. V shed 1 base and J shed 2 bases, with 5 bases lying between them. CDR1 is LNHDA and CDR2 is SQIVND in the germline V gene (reference sequence).

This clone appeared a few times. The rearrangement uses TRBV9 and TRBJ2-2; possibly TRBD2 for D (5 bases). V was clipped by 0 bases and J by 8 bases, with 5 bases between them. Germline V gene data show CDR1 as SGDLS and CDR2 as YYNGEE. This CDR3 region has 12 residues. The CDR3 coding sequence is TGTGCCAGCAGCGTAGCGGGGGGGGAGCTGTTTTTT. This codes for CASSVAGGELFF. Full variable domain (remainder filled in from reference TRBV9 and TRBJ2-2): DSGVTQTPKHLITATGQRVTLRCSPRSGDLSVYWYQQSLDQGLQFLIQYYNGEERAKGNILERFSAQQFPDLHSELNLSSLELGDSALYFCASSVAGGELFFGEGSRLTVL.

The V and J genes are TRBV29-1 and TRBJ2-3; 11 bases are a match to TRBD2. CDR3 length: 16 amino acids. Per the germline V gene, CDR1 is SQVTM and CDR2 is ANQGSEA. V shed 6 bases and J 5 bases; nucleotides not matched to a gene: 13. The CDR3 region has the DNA TGCAGCGTGGACTTTAGCGGGGGGGCCGATGTAGATACGCAGTATTTT. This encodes CSVDFSGGADVDTQYF.

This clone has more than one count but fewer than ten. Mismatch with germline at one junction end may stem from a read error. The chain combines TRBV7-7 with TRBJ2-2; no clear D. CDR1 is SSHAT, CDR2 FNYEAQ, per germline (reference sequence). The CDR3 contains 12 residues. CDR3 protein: CASSPVAGELFF. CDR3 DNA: TGTGCTAGCAGCCCGGTGGCCGGGGAGCTGTTTTTT. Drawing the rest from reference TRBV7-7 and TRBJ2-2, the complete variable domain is GAGVSQSPRYKVTKRGQDVTLRCDPISSHATLYWYQQALGQGPEFLTYFNYEAQPDKSGLPSDRFSAERPEGSISTLTIQRTEQRDSAMYRCASSPVAGELFFGEGSRLTVL.

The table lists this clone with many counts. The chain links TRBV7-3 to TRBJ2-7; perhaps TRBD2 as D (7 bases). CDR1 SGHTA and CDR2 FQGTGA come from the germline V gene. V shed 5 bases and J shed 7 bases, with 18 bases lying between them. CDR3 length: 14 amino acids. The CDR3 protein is CASSPMGGPGEQYF. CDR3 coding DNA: TGTGCCAGCAGCCCCATGGGGGGGCCGGGGGAGCAGTACTTC. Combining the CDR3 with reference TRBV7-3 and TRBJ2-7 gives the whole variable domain GAGVSQTPSNKVTEKGKYVELRCDPISGHTALYWYRQSLGQGPEFLIYFQGTGAADDSGLPNDRFFAVRPEGSVSTLKIQRTERGDSAVYLCASSPMGGPGEQYFGPGTRLTVT.

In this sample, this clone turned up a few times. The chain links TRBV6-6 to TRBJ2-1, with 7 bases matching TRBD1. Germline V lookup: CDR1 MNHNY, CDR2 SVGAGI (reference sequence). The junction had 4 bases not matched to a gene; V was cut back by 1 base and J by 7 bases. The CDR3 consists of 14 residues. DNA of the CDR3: TGTGCCAGCAGTTACTTGGGCAGGGGGAATGAGCAGTTCTTC. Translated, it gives CASSYLGRGNEQFF.

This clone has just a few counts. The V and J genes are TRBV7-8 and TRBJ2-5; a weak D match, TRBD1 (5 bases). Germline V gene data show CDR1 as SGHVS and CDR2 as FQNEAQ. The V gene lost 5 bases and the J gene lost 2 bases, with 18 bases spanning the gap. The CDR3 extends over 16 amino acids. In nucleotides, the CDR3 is TGTGCCAGCAGCGCCTTTCTCCTAGGGGAACAAGAGACCCAGTACTTC. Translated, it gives CASSAFLLGEQETQYF. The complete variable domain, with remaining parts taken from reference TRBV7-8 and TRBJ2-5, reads GAGVSQSPRYKVAKRGQDVALRCDPISGHVSLFWYQQALGQGPEFLTYFQNEAQLDKSGLPSDRFFAERPEGSVSTLKIQRTQQEDSAVYLCASSAFLLGEQETQYFGPGTRLLVL.

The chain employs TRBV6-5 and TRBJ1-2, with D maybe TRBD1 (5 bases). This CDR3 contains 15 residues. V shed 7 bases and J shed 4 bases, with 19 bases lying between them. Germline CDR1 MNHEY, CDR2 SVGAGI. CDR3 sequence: CASTDPTVAFYGYTF. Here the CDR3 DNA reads TGTGCCAGCACTGACCCGACAGTTGCCTTCTATGGCTACACCTTC.

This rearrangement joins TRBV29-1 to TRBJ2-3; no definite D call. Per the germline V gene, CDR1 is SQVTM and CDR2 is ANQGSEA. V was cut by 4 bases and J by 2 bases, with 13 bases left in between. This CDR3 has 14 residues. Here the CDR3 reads CSVVPGRFTDTQYF. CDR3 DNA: TGCAGCGTTGTTCCGGGTCGCTTCACAGATACGCAGTATTTT.

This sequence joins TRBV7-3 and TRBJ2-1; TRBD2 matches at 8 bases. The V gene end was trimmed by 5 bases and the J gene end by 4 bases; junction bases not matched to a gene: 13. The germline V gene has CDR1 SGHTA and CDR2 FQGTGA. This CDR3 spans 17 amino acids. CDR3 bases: TGTGCCAGCAGCCTAAGGGTCGGGGGGGATTCATACAATGAGCAGTTCTTC. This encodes CASSLRVGGDSYNEQFF.

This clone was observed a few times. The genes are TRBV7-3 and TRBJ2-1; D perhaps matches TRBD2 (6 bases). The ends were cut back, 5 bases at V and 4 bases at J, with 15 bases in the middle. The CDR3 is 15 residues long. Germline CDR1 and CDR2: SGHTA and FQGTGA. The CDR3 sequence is CASSRAEGSYNEQFF. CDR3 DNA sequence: TGTGCCAGCAGCCGCGCGGAGGGTTCATACAATGAGCAGTTCTTC.

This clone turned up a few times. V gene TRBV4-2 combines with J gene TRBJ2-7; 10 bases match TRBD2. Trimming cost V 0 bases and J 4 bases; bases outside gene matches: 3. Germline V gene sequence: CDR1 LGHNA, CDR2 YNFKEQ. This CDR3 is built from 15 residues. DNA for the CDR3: TGTGCCAGCAGCCAAGAAGCGGGGGGGCCGTACGAGCAGTACTTC. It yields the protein CASSQEAGGPYEQYF.

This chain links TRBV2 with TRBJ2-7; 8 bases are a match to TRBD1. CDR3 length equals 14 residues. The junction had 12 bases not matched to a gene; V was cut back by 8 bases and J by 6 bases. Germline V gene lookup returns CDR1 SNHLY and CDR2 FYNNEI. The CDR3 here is CASSPLGQGSEQYF. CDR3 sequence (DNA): TGTGCCAGCTCACCTCTTGGACAGGGCAGCGAGCAGTACTTC. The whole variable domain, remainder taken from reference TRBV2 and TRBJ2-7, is EPEVTQTPSHQVTQMGQEVILRCVPISNHLYFYWYRQILGQKVEFLVSFYNNEISEKSEIFDDQFSVERPDGSNFTLKIRSTKLEDSAMYFCASSPLGQGSEQYFGPGTRLTVT.